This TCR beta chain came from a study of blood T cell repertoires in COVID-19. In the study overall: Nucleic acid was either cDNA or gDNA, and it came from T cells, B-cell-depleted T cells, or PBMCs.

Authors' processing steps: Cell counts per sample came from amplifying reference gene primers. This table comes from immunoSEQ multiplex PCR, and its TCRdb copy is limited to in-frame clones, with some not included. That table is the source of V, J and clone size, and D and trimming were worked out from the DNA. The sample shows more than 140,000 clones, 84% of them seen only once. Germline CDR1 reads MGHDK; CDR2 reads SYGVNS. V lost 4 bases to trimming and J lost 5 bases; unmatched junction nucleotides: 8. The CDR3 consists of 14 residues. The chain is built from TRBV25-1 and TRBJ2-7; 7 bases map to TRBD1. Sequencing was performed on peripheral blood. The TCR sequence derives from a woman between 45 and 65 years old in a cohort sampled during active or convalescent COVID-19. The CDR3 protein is CASSADRSTHEQYF. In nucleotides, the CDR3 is TGTGCCAGCAGTGCGGACAGGAGTACCCACGAGCAGTACTTC.